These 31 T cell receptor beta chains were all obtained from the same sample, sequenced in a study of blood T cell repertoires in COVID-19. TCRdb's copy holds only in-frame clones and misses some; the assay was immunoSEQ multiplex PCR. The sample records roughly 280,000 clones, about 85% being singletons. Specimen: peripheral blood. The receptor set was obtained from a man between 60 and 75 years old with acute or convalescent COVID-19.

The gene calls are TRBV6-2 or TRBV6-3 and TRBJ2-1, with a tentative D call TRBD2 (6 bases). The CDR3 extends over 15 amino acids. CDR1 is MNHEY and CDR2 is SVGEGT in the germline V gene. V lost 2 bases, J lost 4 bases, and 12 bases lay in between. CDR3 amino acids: CASSYEAGLYNEQFF. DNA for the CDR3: TGTGCCAGCAGTTACGAGGCGGGGCTATACAATGAGCAGTTCTTC.

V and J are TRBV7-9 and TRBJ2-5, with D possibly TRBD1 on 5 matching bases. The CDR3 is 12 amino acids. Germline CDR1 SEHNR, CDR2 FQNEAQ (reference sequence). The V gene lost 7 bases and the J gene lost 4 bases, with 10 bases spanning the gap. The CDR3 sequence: CASTPQGETQYF. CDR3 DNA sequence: TGTGCCAGCACCCCTCAGGGAGAGACCCAGTACTTC.

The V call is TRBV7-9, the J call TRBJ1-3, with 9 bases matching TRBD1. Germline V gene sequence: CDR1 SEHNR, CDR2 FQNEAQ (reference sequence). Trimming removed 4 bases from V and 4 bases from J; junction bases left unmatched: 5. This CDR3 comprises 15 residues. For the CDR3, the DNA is TGTGCCAGCAGCTCGGGACAGGGAGAAGGAAACACCATATATTTT. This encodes CASSSGQGEGNTIYF.

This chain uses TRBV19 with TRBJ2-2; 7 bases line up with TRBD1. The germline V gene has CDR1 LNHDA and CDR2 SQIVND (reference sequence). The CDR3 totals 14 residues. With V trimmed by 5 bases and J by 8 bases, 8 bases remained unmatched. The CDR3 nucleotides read TGTGCCAGTAGTCGACAGGGCATTGGGGGGGAGCTGTTTTTT. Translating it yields CASSRQGIGGELFF.

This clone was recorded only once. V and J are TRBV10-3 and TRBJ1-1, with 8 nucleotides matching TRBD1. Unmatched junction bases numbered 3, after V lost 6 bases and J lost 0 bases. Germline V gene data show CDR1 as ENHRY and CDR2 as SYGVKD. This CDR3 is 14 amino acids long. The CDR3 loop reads CAIRGQGMNTEAFF. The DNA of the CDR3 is TGTGCCATCAGAGGACAGGGCATGAACACTGAAGCTTTCTTT.

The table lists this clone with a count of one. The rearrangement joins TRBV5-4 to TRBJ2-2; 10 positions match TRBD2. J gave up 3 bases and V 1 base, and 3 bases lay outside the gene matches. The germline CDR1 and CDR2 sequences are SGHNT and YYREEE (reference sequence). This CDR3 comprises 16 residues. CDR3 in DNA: TGTGCCAGCAGCTTGCGAGCGGGAGGGTACACCGGGGAGCTGTTTTTT. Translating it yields CASSLRAGGYTGELFF.

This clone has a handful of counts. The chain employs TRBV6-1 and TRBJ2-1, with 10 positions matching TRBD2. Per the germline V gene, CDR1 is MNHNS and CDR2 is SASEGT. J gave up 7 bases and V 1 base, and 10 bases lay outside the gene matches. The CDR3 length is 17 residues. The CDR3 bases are TGTGCCAGCAGTGAAGGTCCCAGCGGGAGGGCCAATAATGAGCAGTTCTTC. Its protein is CASSEGPSGRANNEQFF.

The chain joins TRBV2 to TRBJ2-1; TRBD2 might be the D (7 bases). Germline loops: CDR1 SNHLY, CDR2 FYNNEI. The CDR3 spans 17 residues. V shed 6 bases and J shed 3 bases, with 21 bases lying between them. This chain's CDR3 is CASSWDTGLEGYNEQFF. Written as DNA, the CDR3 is TGTGCCAGCAGCTGGGACACCGGACTAGAGGGCTACAATGAGCAGTTCTTC. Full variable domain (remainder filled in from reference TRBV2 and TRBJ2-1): EPEVTQTPSHQVTQMGQEVILRCVPISNHLYFYWYRQILGQKVEFLVSFYNNEISEKSEIFDDQFSVERPDGSNFTLKIRSTKLEDSAMYFCASSWDTGLEGYNEQFFGPGTRLTVL.

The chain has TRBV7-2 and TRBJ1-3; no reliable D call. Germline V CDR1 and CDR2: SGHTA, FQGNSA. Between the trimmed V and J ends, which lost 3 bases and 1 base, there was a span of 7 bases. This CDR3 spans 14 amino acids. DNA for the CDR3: TGTGCCAGCAGCTTGGGCCCGTCTGGAAACACCATATATTTT. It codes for CASSLGPSGNTIYF.

In DNA form, the CDR3 reads TGTGCCAGCAGTTACGGGGACAGGGTATCCGGGGAGCTGTTTTTT. It translates to CASSYGDRVSGELFF. The chain uses TRBV6-5 and TRBJ2-2, with TRBD1 identical over 9 bases. Per germline, CDR1 MNHEY and CDR2 SVGAGI. After removal of 2 bases from V and 6 bases from J, the junction contained 4 bases not matched to a gene. The CDR3 runs 15 residues.

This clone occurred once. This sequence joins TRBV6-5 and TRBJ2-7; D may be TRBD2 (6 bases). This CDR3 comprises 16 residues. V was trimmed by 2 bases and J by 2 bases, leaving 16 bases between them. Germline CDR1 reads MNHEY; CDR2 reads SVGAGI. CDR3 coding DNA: TGTGCCAGCAGTTACACGGAACGGGACTGGACCTACGAGCAGTACTTC. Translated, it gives CASSYTERDWTYEQYF.

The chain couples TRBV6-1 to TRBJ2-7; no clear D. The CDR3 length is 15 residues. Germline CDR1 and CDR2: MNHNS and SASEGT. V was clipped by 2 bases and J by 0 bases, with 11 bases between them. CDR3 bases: TGTGCCAGCAGTGAACTGAAAGCTTCCTCCTACGAGCAGTACTTC. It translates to CASSELKASSYEQYF.

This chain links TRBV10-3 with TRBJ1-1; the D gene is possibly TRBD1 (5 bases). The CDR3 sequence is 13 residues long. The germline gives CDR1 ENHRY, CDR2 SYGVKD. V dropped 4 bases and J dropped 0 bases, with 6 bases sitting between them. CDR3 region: CAISGGVNTEAFF. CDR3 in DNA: TGTGCCATCAGTGGGGGGGTGAACACTGAAGCTTTCTTT.

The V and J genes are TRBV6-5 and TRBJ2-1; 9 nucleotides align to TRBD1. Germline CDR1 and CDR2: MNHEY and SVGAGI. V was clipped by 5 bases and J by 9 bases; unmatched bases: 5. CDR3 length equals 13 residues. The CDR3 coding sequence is TGTGCCAGCAGTCAGAACAGGGGGCTTGAGCAGTTCTTC. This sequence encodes CASSQNRGLEQFF.

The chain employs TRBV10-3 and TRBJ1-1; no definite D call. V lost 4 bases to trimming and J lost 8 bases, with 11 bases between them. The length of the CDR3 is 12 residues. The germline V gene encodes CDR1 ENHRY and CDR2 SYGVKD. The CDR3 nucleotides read TGTGCCATCAGTGCTAATAGCCTAGAAGCTTTCTTT. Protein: CAISANSLEAFF.

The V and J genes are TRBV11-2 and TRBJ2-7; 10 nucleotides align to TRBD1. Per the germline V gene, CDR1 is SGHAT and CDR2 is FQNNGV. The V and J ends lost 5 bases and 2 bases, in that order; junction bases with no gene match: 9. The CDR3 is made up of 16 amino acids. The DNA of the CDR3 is TGTGCCAGCAGCCTAATCGGACAGGGGGGGACCTACGAGCAGTACTTC. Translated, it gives CASSLIGQGGTYEQYF.

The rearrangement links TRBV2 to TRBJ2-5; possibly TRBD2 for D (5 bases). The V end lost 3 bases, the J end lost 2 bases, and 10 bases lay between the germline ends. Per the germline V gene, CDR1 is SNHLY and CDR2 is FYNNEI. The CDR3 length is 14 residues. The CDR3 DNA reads TGTGCCAGCAGTGATACGGACTGGCAAGAGACCCAGTACTTC. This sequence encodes CASSDTDWQETQYF.

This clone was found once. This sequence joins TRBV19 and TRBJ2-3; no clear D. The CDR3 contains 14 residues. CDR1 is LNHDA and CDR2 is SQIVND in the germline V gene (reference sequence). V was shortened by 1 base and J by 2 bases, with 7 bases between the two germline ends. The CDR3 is CASSIVPLTDTQYF. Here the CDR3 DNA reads TGTGCCAGTAGTATAGTTCCCCTCACAGATACGCAGTATTTT.

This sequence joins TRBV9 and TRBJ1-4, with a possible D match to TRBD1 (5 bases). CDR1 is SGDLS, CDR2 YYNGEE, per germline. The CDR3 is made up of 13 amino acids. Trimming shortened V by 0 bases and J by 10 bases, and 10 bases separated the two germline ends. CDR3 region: CASSVGQGGKLFF. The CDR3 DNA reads TGTGCCAGCAGCGTAGGGCAGGGAGGAAAACTGTTTTTT.

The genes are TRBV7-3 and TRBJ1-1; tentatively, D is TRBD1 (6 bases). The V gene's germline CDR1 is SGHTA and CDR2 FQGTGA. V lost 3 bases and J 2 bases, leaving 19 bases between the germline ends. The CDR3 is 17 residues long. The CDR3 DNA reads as TGTGCCAGCAGCTTTAGTTCGTCACCAGGGGAAAACACTGAAGCTTTCTTT. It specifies CASSFSSSPGENTEAFF.

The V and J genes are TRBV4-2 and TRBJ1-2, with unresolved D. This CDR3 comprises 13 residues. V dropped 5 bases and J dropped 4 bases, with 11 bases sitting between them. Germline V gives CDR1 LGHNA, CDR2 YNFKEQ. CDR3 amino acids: CASSSLGGYGYTF. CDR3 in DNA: TGTGCCAGCAGCTCCCTCGGAGGCTATGGCTACACCTTC.

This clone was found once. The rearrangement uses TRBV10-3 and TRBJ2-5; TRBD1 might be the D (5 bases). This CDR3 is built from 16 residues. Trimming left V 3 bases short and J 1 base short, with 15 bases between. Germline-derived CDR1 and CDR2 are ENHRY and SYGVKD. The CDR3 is CAISEFKGSPQETQYF. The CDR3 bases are TGTGCCATCAGTGAATTCAAGGGGTCGCCCCAAGAGACCCAGTACTTC.

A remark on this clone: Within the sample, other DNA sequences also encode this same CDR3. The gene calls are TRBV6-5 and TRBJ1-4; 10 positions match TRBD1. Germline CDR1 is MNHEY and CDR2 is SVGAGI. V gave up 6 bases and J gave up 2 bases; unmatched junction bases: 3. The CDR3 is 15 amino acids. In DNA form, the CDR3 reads TGTGCCAGCAGAGGGACAGGGGCTACTAATGAAAAACTGTTTTTT. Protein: CASRGTGATNEKLFF.

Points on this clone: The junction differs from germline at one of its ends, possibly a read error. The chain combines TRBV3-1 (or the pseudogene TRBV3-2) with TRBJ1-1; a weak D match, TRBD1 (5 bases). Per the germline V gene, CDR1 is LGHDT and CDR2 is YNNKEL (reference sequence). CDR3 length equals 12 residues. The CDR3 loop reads CASSQDGTGAFF. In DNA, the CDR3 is TGTGCCAGCAGCCAAGATGGGACTGGAGCTTTCTTT.

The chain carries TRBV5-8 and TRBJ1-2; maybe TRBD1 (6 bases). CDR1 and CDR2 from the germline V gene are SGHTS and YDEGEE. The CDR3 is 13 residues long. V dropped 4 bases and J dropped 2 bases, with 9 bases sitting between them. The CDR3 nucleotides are TGTGCCAGCAGCCCGGACAGAAACTATGGCTACACCTTC. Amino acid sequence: CASSPDRNYGYTF.

The CDR3 here is CASSHPSGRGNTGELFF. The CDR3 nucleotides read TGTGCCAGCAGCCACCCAAGCGGGAGAGGTAACACCGGGGAGCTGTTTTTT. The chain has TRBV3-1 (or the pseudogene TRBV3-2) and TRBJ2-2; 8 bases are a match to TRBD2. CDR1 is LGHDT and CDR2 is YNNKEL in the germline V gene (reference sequence). This CDR3 is built from 17 residues. The J segment lost 2 bases and the V segment lost 3 bases, leaving 8 bases of the junction unmatched.

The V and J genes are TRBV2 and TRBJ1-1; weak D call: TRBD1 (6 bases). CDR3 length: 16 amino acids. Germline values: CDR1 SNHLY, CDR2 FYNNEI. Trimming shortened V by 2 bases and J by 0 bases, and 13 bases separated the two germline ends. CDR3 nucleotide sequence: TGTGCCAGCAGTGAAATAAGGACAGAGATGAACACTGAAGCTTTCTTT. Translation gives CASSEIRTEMNTEAFF.

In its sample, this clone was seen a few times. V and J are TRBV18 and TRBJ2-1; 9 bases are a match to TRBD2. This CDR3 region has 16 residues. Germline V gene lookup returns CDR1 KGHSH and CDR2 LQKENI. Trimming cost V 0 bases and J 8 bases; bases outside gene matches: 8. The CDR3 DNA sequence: TGTGCCAGCTCACCACCCTCTAGCGGGGAGGTACATGAGCAGTTCTTC. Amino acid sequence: CASSPPSSGEVHEQFF.

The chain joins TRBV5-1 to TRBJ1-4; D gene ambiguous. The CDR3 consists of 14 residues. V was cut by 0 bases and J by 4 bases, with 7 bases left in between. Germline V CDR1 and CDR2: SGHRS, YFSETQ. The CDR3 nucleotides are TGCGCCAGCAGCTTGGCCCTAGTTAATGAAAAACTGTTTTTT. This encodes CASSLALVNEKLFF.

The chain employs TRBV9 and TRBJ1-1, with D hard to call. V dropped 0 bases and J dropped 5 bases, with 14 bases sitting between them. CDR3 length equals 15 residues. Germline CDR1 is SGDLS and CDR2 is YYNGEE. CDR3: CASSVEPRRTTEAFF. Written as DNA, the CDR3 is TGTGCCAGCAGCGTAGAGCCCCGAAGAACGACTGAAGCTTTCTTT. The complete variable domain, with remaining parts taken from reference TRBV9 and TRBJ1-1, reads DSGVTQTPKHLITATGQRVTLRCSPRSGDLSVYWYQQSLDQGLQFLIQYYNGEERAKGNILERFSAQQFPDLHSELNLSSLELGDSALYFCASSVEPRRTTEAFFGQGTRLTVV.

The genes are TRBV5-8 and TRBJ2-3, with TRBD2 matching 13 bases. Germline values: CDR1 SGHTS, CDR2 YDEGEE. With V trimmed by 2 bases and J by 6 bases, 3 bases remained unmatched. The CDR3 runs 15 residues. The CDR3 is CASSFPGLAGDTQYF. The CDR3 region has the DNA TGTGCCAGCAGCTTTCCGGGACTAGCGGGGGATACGCAGTATTTT.